What follows are 10 T cell receptor beta chains derived from one specimen sequenced in a study of long-term antiretroviral therapy in people with HIV (dated by TCRdb to between 2020 and 2023). The immunoSEQ hsTCRB v3.0 assay was used at survey level resolution to sequence the TRB variable region. This immuneACCESS table, as held by TCRdb, lists in-frame sequences with V and J called but not all clones. Of the missing ones, under half trace to an unresolved V gene in checked studies; the others have no known cause. The sample includes approximately 30,000 clones, with about 86% observed a single time. Of the sample, 4.8% falls within the top ten clones. Sample: unsorted PBMCs, taken 0.8 years after starting antiretroviral therapy. The origin of the receptors is a woman in her thirties with HIV.

This sequence joins TRBV2 and TRBJ1-3; D uncertain. CDR3 length equals 14 residues. The germline gives CDR1 SNHLY, CDR2 FYNNEI. Trimming took 4 bases from V and 4 from J, leaving 11 bases between them. The CDR3 spells CASSGRTSGNTIYF. CDR3 DNA sequence: TGTGCCAGCAGTGGAAGGACCTCCGGAAACACCATATATTTT.

The CDR3 region has the DNA TGTGCCAGCAGCTTTACGGGGGCCCCCTCCTACGAGCAGTACGTC. The encoded protein is CASSFTGAPSYEQYV. The chain has TRBV2 and TRBJ2-7; D tentatively fits TRBD1 or TRBD2 (6 bases each). The CDR3 has 15 residues. CDR1 and CDR2 (germline): SNHLY, FYNNEI. Trimming left V 6 bases short and J 0 bases short, with 15 bases between.

The rearrangement links TRBV30 to TRBJ2-2, with TRBD2 as a possible D gene (5 bases). With 1 base removed from V and 5 bases from J, the gap between germline ends came to 8 bases. Looked up from germline, CDR1 is GTSNPN and CDR2 is SVGIG (reference sequence). The CDR3 loop spans 13 amino acids. CDR3 sequence (DNA): TGTGCCTGGAGTGCCGGGAAGACCGGGGAGCTGTTTTTT. Amino acid sequence: CAWSAGKTGELFF.

The chain is built from TRBV5-1 and TRBJ1-1; no clear D. The CDR3 contains 14 residues. Germline V gene sequence: CDR1 SGHRS, CDR2 YFSETQ. V was trimmed by 3 bases and J by 1 base, leaving 10 bases between them. CDR3 DNA: TGCGCCAGCAGCTCCGCCCCTTCGAACACTGAAGCTTTCTTT. As protein: CASSSAPSNTEAFF. The full variable domain, its missing parts supplied by reference TRBV5-1 and TRBJ1-1, is KAGVTQTPRYLIKTRGQQVTLSCSPISGHRSVSWYQQTPGQGLQFLFEYFSETQRNKGNFPGRFSGRQFSNSRSEMNVSTLELGDSALYLCASSSAPSNTEAFFGQGTRLTVV.

The chain links TRBV9 to TRBJ1-1; TRBD1 aligns across 7 bases. The CDR3 is 15 residues long. With 3 bases clipped from V and 7 bases from J, the junction kept 12 bases outside the gene matches. Germline CDR1 SGDLS, CDR2 YYNGEE. For the CDR3, the DNA is TGTGCCAGCAGCGGGAGGGACAGCGAGTGGGGTGAAGCTTTCTTT. Translated: CASSGRDSEWGEAFF.

This chain joins TRBV25-1 and TRBJ1-2; D gene unclear. With 6 bases removed from V and 8 bases from J, the gap between germline ends came to 16 bases. CDR1 and CDR2 (germline): MGHDK, SYGVNS. The CDR3 is 13 amino acids. The CDR3 DNA follows: TGTGCCAGCAGCGTCGGGATCACGACGGGCTACACCTTC. Its translation: CASSVGITTGYTF.

This clone was observed a handful of times. The chain couples TRBV7-8 to TRBJ1-3; 8 bases line up with TRBD1. CDR1 is SGHVS and CDR2 is FQNEAQ in the germline V gene. V gave up 4 bases and J gave up 4 bases; unmatched junction bases: 3. This CDR3 has 14 amino acids. The CDR3, as DNA: TGTGCCAGCAGCTCAGGGGGCGAAGGAAACACCATATATTTT. Translation gives CASSSGGEGNTIYF.

The V call is TRBV9, the J call TRBJ1-2; D is ambiguous. CDR1 and CDR2 (germline): SGDLS, YYNGEE. CDR3 size: 16 residues. With 0 bases removed from V and 3 bases from J, the gap between germline ends came to 15 bases. The CDR3 here is CASSVGRSPGYYGYTF. The CDR3 DNA reads as TGTGCCAGCAGCGTAGGAAGGAGCCCAGGTTACTATGGCTACACCTTC. The complete variable domain, with remaining parts taken from reference TRBV9 and TRBJ1-2, reads DSGVTQTPKHLITATGQRVTLRCSPRSGDLSVYWYQQSLDQGLQFLIQYYNGEERAKGNILERFSAQQFPDLHSELNLSSLELGDSALYFCASSVGRSPGYYGYTFGSGTRLTVV.

The chain combines TRBV6-5 with TRBJ1-4, with D possibly matching TRBD1 (5 bases). Germline V gene sequence: CDR1 MNHEY, CDR2 SVGAGI. The CDR3 has 14 residues. V dropped 6 bases and J dropped 2 bases, with 10 bases sitting between them. The CDR3 DNA reads as TGTGCCAGCAGCCGGGGGGGGACTAATGAAAAACTGTTTTTT. Translation: CASSRGGTNEKLFF.

The chain uses TRBV7-8 and TRBJ2-1; a weak D match, TRBD1 (5 bases). Looked up from germline, CDR1 is SGHVS and CDR2 is FQNEAQ. CDR3 length: 16 residues. With 5 bases removed from V and 3 bases from J, the gap between germline ends came to 17 bases. CDR3 amino acids: CASSQGAGLNYNEQFF. CDR3 in DNA: TGTGCCAGCAGCCAAGGGGCTGGGCTCAACTACAATGAGCAGTTCTTC.